This T cell receptor (beta chain) was sequenced for a study of cytomegalovirus exposure and HLA in healthy donors. Whole-study findings and limits: The majority of CMV-associated TCR beta chains were reported as apparently HLA-restricted in a later analysis.

With 60 Vbeta and 13 Jbeta primers, the PCR was carried out. Libraries were prepared by immunoSEQ multiplex PCR; TCRdb keeps only in-frame clonotypes and omits some of them. The sample shows about 120,000 clones, about 85% of them seen only once. In regard to this clone: Its specificity is not known.

Trimming cost V 4 bases and J 5 bases; bases outside gene matches: 9. Germline loops: CDR1 MNHEY, CDR2 SVGAGI. This CDR3 is built from 15 residues. The V and J genes are TRBV6-5 and TRBJ1-2, with TRBD1 matching over 8 bases. The sequenced material came from PBMCs. This clonotype was obtained from a man younger than 30 in good health and CMV-seropositive. The CDR3 coding sequence is TGTGCCAGCAGTTTTAGACAGGGGCTACAGTATGGCTACACCTTC. Its translation: CASSFRQGLQYGYTF.